The 21 T cell receptor beta chains given below trace back to one sample, sequenced in a study of OX40 agonist ivuxolimab in advanced cancers. Sequencing was performed with immunoSEQ multiplex PCR; in TCRdb, only in-frame clones are kept and a portion is missing. This sample has about 79,000 clones; about 90% occur once, and the top ten carry under 0.35%. The sample in question was CD4+ or CD8+ T cells sorted from blood, obtained in a trial of the OX40 agonist ivuxolimab. The receptors here all came from an adult with an advanced solid tumor such as melanoma, head and neck, liver or kidney cancer.

This chain links TRBV19 with TRBJ2-7; 8 nucleotides agree with TRBD1. Germline V CDR1 and CDR2: LNHDA, SQIVND (reference sequence). The CDR3 consists of 14 residues. V dropped 10 bases and J dropped 3; count of bases not matched to a gene: 11. Written as DNA, the CDR3 is TGTGCCACAACTCCCCCCGGGACAGGCTACGAGCAGTACTTC. Translation gives CATTPPGTGYEQYF.

The rearrangement joins TRBV7-9 to TRBJ2-1, with 12 bases fitting TRBD2. Germline V lookup: CDR1 SEHNR, CDR2 FQNEAQ (reference sequence). V lost 5 bases to trimming and J lost 3 bases; unmatched junction nucleotides: 11. The CDR3 runs to 18 residues. The CDR3 DNA reads TGTGCCAGCAGCCTCGTTTGGGCTAGCGGGGGGGGCTACAATGAGCAGTTCTTC. It is translated as CASSLVWASGGGYNEQFF. The complete variable domain, with remaining parts taken from reference TRBV7-9 and TRBJ2-1, reads DTGVSQNPRHKITKRGQNVTFRCDPISEHNRLYWYRQTLGQGPEFLTYFQNEAQLEKSRLLSDRFSAERPKGSFSTLEIQRTEQGDSAMYLCASSLVWASGGGYNEQFFGPGTRLTVL.

CDR3 amino acids: CASSRNRDGYYGYTF. The CDR3 nucleotides are TGTGCCAGCAGCCGAAACAGGGATGGATACTATGGCTACACCTTC. This chain uses TRBV21-1 with TRBJ1-2; TRBD1 is the table's D call, not checked against the DNA. TRBV21-1 counts as a pseudogene. This CDR3 region has 15 residues.

The gene calls are TRBV5-4 and TRBJ2-3; 8 nucleotides align to TRBD2. CDR3 length: 16 amino acids. J lost 3 bases, V lost 4 bases, and 10 bases had no gene match. The V gene's germline CDR1 is SGHNT and CDR2 YYREEE (reference sequence). The CDR3 bases are TGTGCCAGCAGCCTGACCCTAATAGCGGGGACAGATACGCAGTATTTT. Protein product: CASSLTLIAGTDTQYF.

The gene calls are TRBV5-1 and TRBJ1-1; 7 nucleotides match TRBD1. This CDR3 has 15 amino acids. Germline lookup yields CDR1 SGHRS and CDR2 YFSETQ. Unmatched junction bases numbered 10, after V lost 4 bases and J lost 4 bases. The chain's CDR3 is CASSHPQGPGTEAFF. CDR3 in DNA: TGCGCCAGCAGCCATCCACAGGGGCCGGGCACTGAAGCTTTCTTT. Complete variable domain (other parts from reference TRBV5-1 and TRBJ1-1): KAGVTQTPRYLIKTRGQQVTLSCSPISGHRSVSWYQQTPGQGLQFLFEYFSETQRNKGNFPGRFSGRQFSNSRSEMNVSTLELGDSALYLCASSHPQGPGTEAFFGQGTRLTVV.

The CDR3 loop is CASSLMEGAAAFF. The CDR3 DNA reads as TGCGCCAGCAGCTTGATGGAGGGGGCGGCGGCTTTCTTT. This chain uses TRBV5-1 with TRBJ1-1; the match to TRBD1 covers 7 bases. This CDR3 region has 13 residues. V lost 1 base, J lost 11 bases, and 8 bases stayed unmatched. The germline CDR1 and CDR2 sequences are SGHRS and YFSETQ.

The chain combines TRBV5-4 with TRBJ1-5; D ambiguous. Germline assignment: CDR1 SGHNT and CDR2 YYREEE (reference sequence). The CDR3 length is 13 residues. Trimming stripped 7 bases from V and 5 bases from J, with 13 bases between. CDR3 in amino acids: CASASDGHQPQHF. The CDR3, as DNA: TGTGCCAGCGCTTCGGACGGACATCAGCCCCAGCATTTT.

This clone was seen just once. This rearrangement joins TRBV29-1 to TRBJ2-4; D call uncertain. The ends were cut back, 4 bases at V and 8 bases at J, with 12 bases in the middle. In germline, CDR1 is SQVTM, CDR2 ANQGSEA. The CDR3 consists of 12 residues. The DNA of the CDR3 is TGCAGCGTTGGTAGCAGCAACGACATTCAGTACTTC. It codes for CSVGSSNDIQYF. The variable domain in full, with the rest retrieved from reference TRBV29-1 and TRBJ2-4, is SAVISQKPSRDICQRGTSLTIQCQVDSQVTMMFWYRQQPGQSLTLIATANQGSEATYESGFVIDKFPISRPNLTFSTLTVSNMSPEDSSIYLCSVGSSNDIQYFGAGTRLSVL.

This chain joins TRBV11-2 and TRBJ2-5; 9 bases match TRBD1. CDR1 and CDR2 from the germline V gene are SGHAT and FQNNGV. There are 17 residues in the CDR3. V trimming: 1 base; J trimming: 1 base; junction bases outside the gene matches: 7. CDR3 sequence (DNA): TGTGCCAGCAGCTTAGCGGGGGGACAGGGTATCCAAGAGACCCAGTACTTC. Amino acid sequence: CASSLAGGQGIQETQYF.

The count of this clone is one. The chain joins TRBV4-2 to TRBJ2-2, with D possibly TRBD2 on 6 matching bases. The ends were cut back, 2 bases at V and 7 bases at J, with 17 bases in the middle. Germline CDR1 and CDR2: LGHNA and YNFKEQ. The CDR3 is 16 residues long. CDR3 protein: CASSQLSGTFFGELFF. The CDR3 DNA follows: TGTGCCAGCAGCCAACTATCCGGGACTTTTTTCGGGGAGCTGTTTTTT.

The chain links TRBV28 to TRBJ1-1; D unclear. The germline V gene encodes CDR1 MDHEN and CDR2 SYDVKM. This CDR3 region has 14 residues. With 8 bases removed from V and 0 bases from J, the gap between germline ends came to 13 bases. CDR3 bases: TGTGCCAGCGGTGAGCCGGGTCTGAACACTGAAGCTTTCTTT. Its translation: CASGEPGLNTEAFF. Full variable domain (remainder filled in from reference TRBV28 and TRBJ1-1): DVKVTQSSRYLVKRTGEKVFLECVQDMDHENMFWYRQDPGLGLRLIYFSYDVKMKEKGDIPEGYSVSREKKERFSLILESASTNQTSMYLCASGEPGLNTEAFFGQGTRLTVV.

The chain combines TRBV6-1 with TRBJ2-7, with a weak D call TRBD1 (6 bases). The CDR3 runs to 11 residues. Between the trimmed V and J ends, which lost 6 bases and 6 bases, there was a span of 9 bases. Germline V CDR1 and CDR2: MNHNS, SASEGT. CDR3 sequence (DNA): TGTGCCAGCAGCCTAGGGGGCGAGCAGTACTTC. As protein: CASSLGGEQYF.

The chain is built from TRBV18 and TRBJ1-3; D remains ambiguous. V shed 3 bases and J shed 4 bases, with 4 bases lying between them. CDR3 length: 12 residues. CDR1 is KGHSH, CDR2 LQKENI, per germline. CDR3 loop: CASSPTGNTIYF. DNA of the CDR3: TGTGCCAGCTCACCGACAGGAAACACCATATATTTT.

The V call is TRBV9, the J call TRBJ2-2; no firm D call. Germline values: CDR1 SGDLS, CDR2 YYNGEE. The CDR3 has 13 amino acids. With 0 bases removed from V and 4 bases from J, the gap between germline ends came to 4 bases. The CDR3 nucleotides read TGTGCCAGCAGCGTAGGGGCCACCGGGGAGCTGTTTTTT. Its protein product is CASSVGATGELFF. Supplemented by reference TRBV9 and TRBJ2-2, the full variable domain reads DSGVTQTPKHLITATGQRVTLRCSPRSGDLSVYWYQQSLDQGLQFLIQYYNGEERAKGNILERFSAQQFPDLHSELNLSSLELGDSALYFCASSVGATGELFFGEGSRLTVL.

This chain connects TRBV19 to TRBJ1-5, with TRBD1 identical over 10 bases. Germline CDR1 reads LNHDA; CDR2 reads SQIVND (reference sequence). This CDR3 has 15 residues. Trimming cost V 5 bases and J 6 bases; bases outside gene matches: 7. The CDR3 DNA reads TGTGCCAGTAGTCTAAGACAGGGGGCGGCTCAGCCCCAGCATTTT. Protein sequence: CASSLRQGAAQPQHF.

J is TRBJ2-1 and V is TRBV2, with 16 bases that match TRBD2. Per germline, CDR1 SNHLY and CDR2 FYNNEI. V lost 4 bases and J lost 9; bases outside the gene matches: 6. The CDR3 is 16 amino acids. CDR3 nucleotide sequence: TGTGCCAGCAGTGTCGGGACTAGCGGGGGGGCTATTGAGCAGTTCTTC. This translates into CASSVGTSGGAIEQFF.

The CDR3 nucleotides read TGTGCCAGCAGTCCCTACAGGGGGGGCCAAGAGACCCAGTACTTC. This codes for CASSPYRGGQETQYF. The chain carries TRBV27 and TRBJ2-5; TRBD1 might be the D (8 bases). Germline V lookup: CDR1 MNHEY, CDR2 SMNVEV (reference sequence). The V end lost 5 bases, the J end lost 1 base, and 14 bases lay between the germline ends. This CDR3 has 15 residues.

V and J are TRBV28 and TRBJ1-5; unclear D gene. Trimming removed 2 bases from V and 5 bases from J, with 10 bases in between. The CDR3 runs to 14 residues. Germline V gene lookup returns CDR1 MDHEN and CDR2 SYDVKM. CDR3 loop: CASSLSRTDQPQHF. The CDR3, as DNA: TGTGCCAGCAGTTTAAGCAGAACAGATCAGCCCCAGCATTTT.

This chain connects TRBV6-5 to TRBJ1-5, with 7 nucleotides matching TRBD1. Germline V gives CDR1 MNHEY, CDR2 SVGAGI. CDR3 length equals 16 residues. Trimming removed 4 bases from V and 4 bases from J; junction bases left unmatched: 10. CDR3 sequence reads: CASSFRGQLKNQPQHF. CDR3 coding DNA: TGTGCCAGCAGTTTCCGGGGACAGTTAAAAAATCAGCCCCAGCATTTT.

As to this clone: Other nucleotide sequences from this sample produce the same CDR3. The genes are TRBV5-1 and TRBJ2-5; maybe TRBD2 (6 bases). The CDR3 covers 13 residues. The V gene lost 0 bases and the J gene lost 5 bases, with 8 bases spanning the gap. The germline V gene encodes CDR1 SGHRS and CDR2 YFSETQ. In nucleotides, the CDR3 is TGCGCCAGCAGCTTGGTAGGGAGGGAGACCCAGTACTTC. Amino acids: CASSLVGRETQYF.

The chain joins TRBV18 to TRBJ1-2; 10 bases map to TRBD1. Germline CDR1 reads KGHSH; CDR2 reads LQKENI. CDR3 length: 15 amino acids. V lost 0 bases and J lost 7; bases outside the gene matches: 5. The CDR3 DNA reads as TGTGCCAGCTCACCACCGGACAGGGGGATACGTGGCTACACCTTC. Amino acids: CASSPPDRGIRGYTF.